The 15 T cell receptor beta chains presented below share a single source sample, sequenced in a study of spatial heterogeneity in lung cancer. MiXCR, applied by TCRdb to the 5' RACE reads, yields one record per CDR3 protein. The sample consists of 2,000 to 2,500 distinct CDR3 sequences, about 8.5% of them appearing once. Specified time point: sample taken at primary tumor resection. The source material was normal lung tissue next to the tumor, sampled at surgery. The receptors were sampled from a female donor with early-stage non-small cell lung cancer.

This clonotype is classed as medium-sized. The chain couples TRBV14 to TRBJ1-3; maybe TRBD1 (5 bases). Germline loops: CDR1 SGHDN, CDR2 FVKESK. Deletions cut 4 bases from V and 3 bases from J, with 13 bases between. The CDR3 spans 15 residues. This chain's CDR3 is CASSRGQERGNTIYF. The DNA for the CDR3 is TGTGCCAGCAGCCGCGGACAAGAACGTGGAAACACCATATATTTT.

Ten or more counts support this clonotype. The chain uses TRBV11-1 and TRBJ1-1; D is unresolved. The V gene lost 5 bases and the J gene lost 4 bases, with 11 bases spanning the gap. CDR1 is SGHAT, CDR2 FQDESV, per germline (reference sequence). The CDR3 has 13 residues. Here the CDR3 reads CASSPGWGTEAFF. The CDR3 region has the DNA TGTGCCAGCAGCCCGGGGTGGGGCACTGAAGCTTTCTTT.

This clonotype rates as medium-sized. The V call is TRBV4-1, the J call TRBJ2-2, with 7 nucleotides matching TRBD1. Germline V gene data show CDR1 as MGHRA and CDR2 as YSYEKL. The CDR3 consists of 14 residues. V trimming: 0 bases; J trimming: 12 bases; junction bases outside the gene matches: 7. The CDR3 sequence: CASSQDSLRGQLFF. The CDR3 DNA reads TGCGCCAGCAGCCAAGACAGTCTGAGGGGGCAGCTGTTTTTT.

This clonotype was found a few times. This rearrangement joins TRBV9 to TRBJ2-1; the D is unclear. The CDR3 has 17 amino acids. Germline values: CDR1 SGDLS, CDR2 YYNGEE. V was pared by 0 bases and J by 1 base, with 14 bases between. The CDR3 here is CASSVEAPFGSYNEQFF. Here the CDR3 DNA reads TGTGCCAGCAGCGTAGAGGCTCCCTTCGGGTCCTACAATGAGCAGTTCTTC.

By sample share, this clonotype is large. V usage is TRBV7-2 and J usage is TRBJ2-5, with TRBD1 identical over 9 bases. The CDR3 totals 17 residues. J gave up 2 bases and V 1 base, and 8 bases lay outside the gene matches. Germline assignment: CDR1 SGHTA and CDR2 FQGNSA. As DNA, the CDR3 is TGTGCCAGCAGCTTAGGCTGGCCGGGACAGGGTCAAGAGACCCAGTACTTC. Its translation is CASSLGWPGQGQETQYF.

This clonotype has more than one count but fewer than ten. V and J are TRBV4-3 and TRBJ2-1; no clear D. V dropped 0 bases and J dropped 1 base, with 7 bases sitting between them. CDR1 and CDR2 (germline): LGHNA, YSLEER. This CDR3 contains 15 residues. CDR3 DNA sequence: TGCGCCAGCAGCCAAGATGGCAGTTCCTACAATGAGCAGTTCTTC. Its translation is CASSQDGSSYNEQFF.

This rearrangement joins TRBV7-8 to TRBJ1-5; 7 nucleotides align to TRBD1. In germline, CDR1 is SGHVS, CDR2 FQNEAQ. V shed 5 bases, J shed 4 bases, and the junction held 5 bases outside the gene matches. The CDR3 is made up of 14 amino acids. The CDR3 sequence: CASSRQGWNQPQHF. The CDR3 DNA reads as TGTGCCAGCAGCCGACAGGGATGGAATCAGCCCCAGCATTTT.

This clonotype has only a few counts. V and J are TRBV15 and TRBJ2-1, with 8 bases that match TRBD2. The germline gives CDR1 LNHNV, CDR2 YYDKDF (reference sequence). V trimming: 8 bases; J trimming: 7 bases; junction bases outside the gene matches: 13. CDR3 length: 15 residues. The CDR3 coding sequence is TGTGCCACCTCCCGAATTAGCGGGGTGGGGAATGAGCAGTTCTTC. The encoded protein is CATSRISGVGNEQFF.

By proportion, this clonotype is medium-sized. The chain carries TRBV5-1 and TRBJ2-5, with D perhaps matching TRBD1 or TRBD2 (5 bases each). Germline CDR1 SGHRS, CDR2 YFSETQ. There are 15 residues in the CDR3. Trimming pared 7 bases from V and 0 bases from J, leaving 16 bases between. In DNA form, the CDR3 reads TGCGCCAGCGGAGCAGGGACCGTGTACCAAGAGACCCAGTACTTC. Its protein product is CASGAGTVYQETQYF.

This clonotype is deemed medium-sized. The CDR3 nucleotides read TGTGCCAGCAGCACCCGACCGGGAGGCACTGAAGCTTTCTTT. This translates into CASSTRPGGTEAFF. The chain links TRBV7-3 to TRBJ1-1; D is undetermined. Trimming took 5 bases from V and 4 from J, leaving 14 bases between them. The CDR3 covers 14 residues. Germline assignment: CDR1 SGHTA and CDR2 FQGTGA.

This sequence joins TRBV28 and TRBJ1-2; D is ambiguous. Per the germline V gene, CDR1 is MDHEN and CDR2 is SYDVKM. V was cut by 5 bases and J by 0 bases, with 22 bases left in between. The CDR3 is 18 residues long. CDR3 residues: CASSPRMGGLPSNYGYTF. DNA of the CDR3: TGTGCCAGCAGTCCTAGGATGGGCGGGCTCCCGTCTAACTATGGCTACACCTTC.

This clonotype appeared a few times. The chain joins TRBV29-1 to TRBJ2-5; D gene unclear. Per the germline V gene, CDR1 is SQVTM and CDR2 is ANQGSEA. The V end lost 3 bases, the J end lost 2 bases, and 7 bases lay between the germline ends. The CDR3 consists of 12 residues. CDR3 residues: CSVDRLQETQYF. CDR3 nucleotides: TGCAGCGTTGACAGACTTCAAGAGACCCAGTACTTC.

By frequency in the sample, this clonotype is medium-sized (0.01 to 0.1%). The chain recombines TRBV7-3 with TRBJ2-1, with a weak D call TRBD1 (9 bases). Germline V gene data show CDR1 as SGHTA and CDR2 as FQGTGA. V dropped 6 bases and J dropped 6 bases, with 18 bases sitting between them. This CDR3 has 15 amino acids. The CDR3 DNA follows: TGTGCCAGCAGTCTGGGACAGGGACTAGGCAATGAGCAGTTCTTC. This gives the protein CASSLGQGLGNEQFF.

This clonotype is labeled as medium-sized. The rearrangement uses TRBV6-5 and TRBJ2-5, with TRBD1 matching over 7 bases. J gave up 2 bases and V 2 bases, and 5 bases lay outside the gene matches. The CDR3 extends over 15 amino acids. Germline V gene lookup returns CDR1 MNHEY and CDR2 SVGAGI. CDR3 sequence: CASSYVGTAQETQYF. CDR3 nucleotide sequence: TGTGCCAGCAGTTACGTCGGGACAGCTCAAGAGACCCAGTACTTC.

This clonotype is medium-sized. The chain employs TRBV6-6 and TRBJ2-7, with D perhaps TRBD1 (6 bases). The V end lost 6 bases, the J end lost 0 bases, and 18 bases lay between the germline ends. The germline V gene encodes CDR1 MNHNY and CDR2 SVGAGI (reference sequence). The CDR3 contains 16 residues. CDR3 sequence reads: CASSSGQSRSSYEQYF. The CDR3, as DNA: TGTGCCAGCAGCTCCGGACAGTCTCGAAGCTCCTACGAGCAGTACTTC.